The T cell receptor beta chain under discussion was sequenced for a study of shared clonotypes between healthy human individuals. Regarding this clone: Its antigen remains unknown.

TCRdb's table, derived via immunoSEQ multiplex PCR, lists solely in-frame clones and lacks some. The data hold approximately 740,000 clones, with 80% to 95% observed a single time. Trimming stripped 5 bases from V and 6 bases from J, with 16 bases between. The CDR3 totals 14 residues. Germline V gives CDR1 MDHEN, CDR2 SYDVKM. Study-wide results and caveats: Shared clonotypes: roughly 5% naive CD4, 3.5% to 4% naive CD8, around 2.4% memory CD4, 0.4% memory CD8.

CD45RO-negative, CCR7-positively selected cells formed the naive CD8 fraction, excluding terminally differentiated effector memory CD45RA+ cells. The chain links TRBV28 to TRBJ1-2; tentatively, D is TRBD1 (5 bases). The sample consisted of naive CD8+ T cells sorted from blood. This TCR derives from a man aged 25 to 40 in good health. The CDR3 nucleotides read TGTGCCAGCAGTGCCGCTTCGGGGACGGATGGCTACACCTTC. Its protein product is CASSAASGTDGYTF.